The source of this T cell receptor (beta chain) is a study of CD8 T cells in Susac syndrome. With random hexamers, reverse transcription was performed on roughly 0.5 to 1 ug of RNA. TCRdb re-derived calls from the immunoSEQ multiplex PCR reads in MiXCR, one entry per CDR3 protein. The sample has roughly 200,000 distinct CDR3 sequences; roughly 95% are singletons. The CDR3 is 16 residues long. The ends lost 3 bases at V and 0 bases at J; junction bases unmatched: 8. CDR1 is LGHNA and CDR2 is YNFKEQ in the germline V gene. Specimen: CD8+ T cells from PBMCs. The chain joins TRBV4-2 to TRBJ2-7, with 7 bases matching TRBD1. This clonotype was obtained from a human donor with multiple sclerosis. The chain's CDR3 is CASSQETGVSSYEQYF. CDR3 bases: TGTGCCAGCAGCCAGGAAACAGGGGTGAGCTCCTACGAGCAGTACTTC.